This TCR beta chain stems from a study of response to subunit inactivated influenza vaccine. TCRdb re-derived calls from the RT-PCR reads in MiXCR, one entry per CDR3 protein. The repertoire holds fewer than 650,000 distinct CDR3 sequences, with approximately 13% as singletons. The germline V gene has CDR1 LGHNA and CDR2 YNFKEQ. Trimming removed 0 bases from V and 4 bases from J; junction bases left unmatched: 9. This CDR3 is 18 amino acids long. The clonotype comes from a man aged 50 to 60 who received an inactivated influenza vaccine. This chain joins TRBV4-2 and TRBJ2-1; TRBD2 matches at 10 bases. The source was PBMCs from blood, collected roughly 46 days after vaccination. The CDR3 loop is CASSQEGPTSGPYNEQFF. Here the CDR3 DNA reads TGTGCCAGCAGCCAAGAAGGGCCGACTAGCGGGCCTTACAATGAGCAGTTCTTC.